The 13 T cell receptor beta chains in this list originate from one sample, sequenced in a study of blood T cell repertoires in COVID-19. Assay: immunoSEQ multiplex PCR; the TCRdb copy retains only in-frame clones and omits some. The repertoire consists of 200,000 to 300,000 clones, with roughly 87% occurring once and the leading ten covering around 6.9%. Material for sequencing was peripheral blood. These TCRs come from a man in his 60s who had recovered from COVID-19.

The rearrangement links TRBV30 to TRBJ1-3; weak D call: TRBD1 (6 bases). V lost 4 bases and J lost 0, with 13 bases in between. CDR1 and CDR2 (germline): GTSNPN, SVGIG (reference sequence). CDR3 length equals 15 residues. The CDR3 loop is CAWNVGAFSGNTIYF. The CDR3 DNA reads as TGTGCCTGGAATGTGGGGGCCTTCTCTGGAAACACCATATATTTT.

Comments on this clone: The same CDR3 arises from other DNA sequences in this sample as well. The J gene is TRBJ2-3, the V gene TRBV9, with D possibly TRBD2 on 6 matching bases. Germline CDR1 SGDLS, CDR2 YYNGEE. The CDR3 contains 13 residues. The V end was cut by 0 bases, the J end by 4 bases, with 6 bases between. CDR3 loop: CASSVGGADTQYF. In DNA form, the CDR3 reads TGTGCCAGCAGCGTAGGGGGGGCAGATACGCAGTATTTT.

This sequence joins TRBV28 and TRBJ2-5; maybe TRBD2 (6 bases). This CDR3 spans 14 amino acids. Per the germline V gene, CDR1 is MDHEN and CDR2 is SYDVKM. The ends were cut back, 4 bases at V and 2 bases at J, with 11 bases in the middle. CDR3: CASSSPGVQETQYF. CDR3 nucleotides: TGTGCCAGCAGTTCCCCGGGGGTACAAGAGACCCAGTACTTC.

Here the CDR3 DNA reads TGTGCCAGCAGCTCGGGGATGAACACTGAAGCTTTCTTT. As protein: CASSSGMNTEAFF. The J gene is TRBJ1-1, the V gene TRBV11-3; D call uncertain. This CDR3 comprises 13 residues. The germline V gene has CDR1 SGHNT and CDR2 YENEEA. Trimming took 4 bases from V and 0 from J, leaving 6 bases between them.

This chain links TRBV6-1 with TRBJ1-4; D call uncertain. Trimming took 3 bases from V and 6 from J, leaving 17 bases between them. CDR3 length: 16 amino acids. Germline V gene sequence: CDR1 MNHNS, CDR2 SASEGT. The CDR3 coding sequence is TGTGCCAGCAGTGAGACCGGGAGGGTCGGCTATGAAAAACTGTTTTTT. This encodes CASSETGRVGYEKLFF.

This clone has only one observation. The rearrangement joins TRBV28 to TRBJ2-1; D is ambiguous. Germline V gene data show CDR1 as MDHEN and CDR2 as SYDVKM. V was shortened by 6 bases and J by 9 bases, with 15 bases between the two germline ends. The CDR3 length is 13 residues. The CDR3 coding sequence is TGTGCCAGCAGCCGATCCCGGGTTCTTGAGCAGTTCTTC. Its translation: CASSRSRVLEQFF.

The chain recombines TRBV24-1 with TRBJ2-2, with 7 bases fitting TRBD2. The J segment lost 0 bases and the V segment lost 3 bases, leaving 3 bases of the junction unmatched. This CDR3 contains 16 residues. The germline V gene has CDR1 KGHDR and CDR2 SFDVKD. The CDR3 loop reads CATSDSGTTNTGELFF. The CDR3 DNA reads TGTGCCACCAGTGATAGCGGGACGACGAACACCGGGGAGCTGTTTTTT.

The chain joins TRBV5-6 to TRBJ1-4, with D maybe TRBD1 (5 bases). Trimming left V 5 bases short and J 7 bases short, with 15 bases between. Germline V lookup: CDR1 SGHDT, CDR2 YYEEEE. The CDR3 is made up of 14 amino acids. CDR3 amino acids: CASRLGQETEKLFF. The CDR3 region has the DNA TGTGCCAGCAGGCTTGGACAAGAGACTGAAAAACTGTTTTTT.

The chain recombines TRBV6-4 with TRBJ2-1, with a possible D match to TRBD1 (6 bases). Between the trimmed V and J ends, which lost 8 bases and 8 bases, there was a span of 22 bases. CDR3 length: 15 amino acids. From germline, CDR1 is MRHNA and CDR2 SNTAGT. CDR3 sequence reads: CASGGTGSGSDEQFF. CDR3 DNA: TGTGCCAGCGGGGGCACAGGGAGTGGTTCCGATGAGCAGTTCTTC.

The chain carries TRBV5-1 and TRBJ1-2; TRBD1 matches at 11 bases. Germline lookup yields CDR1 SGHRS and CDR2 YFSETQ. The CDR3 covers 15 residues. J lost 1 base, V lost 6 bases, and 5 bases had no gene match. The CDR3 protein is CASKTGTGGNYGYTF. The CDR3 coding sequence is TGCGCCAGCAAGACCGGGACAGGGGGTAACTATGGCTACACCTTC.

The rearrangement links TRBV14 to TRBJ2-2; 10 nucleotides line up with TRBD1. V lost 6 bases, J lost 7 bases, and 11 bases stayed unmatched. This CDR3 has 16 amino acids. Germline CDR1 and CDR2: SGHDN and FVKESK. The CDR3 loop reads CASSYFPGQGNGELFF. The CDR3 DNA reads as TGTGCCAGCAGTTATTTTCCGGGACAGGGGAACGGGGAGCTGTTTTTT.

This chain uses TRBV19 with TRBJ1-1, with 9 bases matching TRBD1. This CDR3 is built from 14 residues. Germline assignment: CDR1 LNHDA and CDR2 SQIVND (reference sequence). The V segment lost 5 bases and the J segment 6 bases; nucleotides outside the gene matches: 7. CDR3 amino acids: CASSAGQGFAEAFF. DNA for the CDR3: TGTGCCAGTAGTGCTGGACAGGGGTTCGCTGAAGCTTTCTTT.

The J gene is TRBJ2-5, the V gene TRBV5-1; 9 nucleotides align to TRBD1. The CDR3 length is 14 residues. The V gene end was trimmed by 7 bases and the J gene end by 9 bases; junction bases not matched to a gene: 13. The germline CDR1 and CDR2 sequences are SGHRS and YFSETQ. The CDR3 loop is CASGADRGSWAQYF. CDR3 nucleotides: TGCGCCAGCGGGGCGGACAGGGGAAGTTGGGCCCAGTACTTC. The variable domain in full, with the rest retrieved from reference TRBV5-1 and TRBJ2-5, is KAGVTQTPRYLIKTRGQQVTLSCSPISGHRSVSWYQQTPGQGLQFLFEYFSETQRNKGNFPGRFSGRQFSNSRSEMNVSTLELGDSALYLCASGADRGSWAQYFGPGTRLLVL.